This note documents a single T cell receptor beta chain sequence. This sample is part of a study of monozygotic twins with cystic fibrosis. CDR1 is MNHEY, CDR2 SVGAGI, per germline. The CDR3 runs to 13 residues. The junction had 7 bases not matched to a gene; V was cut back by 4 bases and J by 7 bases. Only in-frame clones appear in the TCRdb table, and some are missing; sequencing was by immunoSEQ multiplex PCR. The sample carries approximately 36,000 clones, 90% to 95% recorded once. The chain couples TRBV6-5 to TRBJ2-7, with TRBD1 identical over 7 bases. This TCR derives from a boy aged 2 to 10 with cystic fibrosis. What was sequenced was blood. The CDR3 bases are TGTGCCAGCAGTTCCCCGGGACAGCAAGAGCAGTACTTC. Amino acid sequence: CASSSPGQQEQYF.